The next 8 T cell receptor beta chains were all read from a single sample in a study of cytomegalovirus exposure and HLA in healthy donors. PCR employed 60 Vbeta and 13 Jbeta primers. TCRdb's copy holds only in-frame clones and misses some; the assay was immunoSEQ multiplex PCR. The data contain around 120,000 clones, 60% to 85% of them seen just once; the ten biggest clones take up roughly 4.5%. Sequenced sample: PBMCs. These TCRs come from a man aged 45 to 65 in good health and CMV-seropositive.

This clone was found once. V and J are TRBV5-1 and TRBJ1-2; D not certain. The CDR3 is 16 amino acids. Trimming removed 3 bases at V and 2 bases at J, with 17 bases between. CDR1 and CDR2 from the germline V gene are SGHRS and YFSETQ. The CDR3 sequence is CASSSYLGEQNYGYTF. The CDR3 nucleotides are TGCGCCAGCAGCTCATATCTGGGAGAGCAGAACTATGGCTACACCTTC.

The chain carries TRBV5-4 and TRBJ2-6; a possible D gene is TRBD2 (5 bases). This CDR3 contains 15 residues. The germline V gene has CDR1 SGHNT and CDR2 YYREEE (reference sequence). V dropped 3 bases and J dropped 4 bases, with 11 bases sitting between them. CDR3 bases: TGTGCCAGCAGCTCGGGGAGAAACGGGGCCAACGTCCTGACTTTC. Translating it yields CASSSGRNGANVLTF.

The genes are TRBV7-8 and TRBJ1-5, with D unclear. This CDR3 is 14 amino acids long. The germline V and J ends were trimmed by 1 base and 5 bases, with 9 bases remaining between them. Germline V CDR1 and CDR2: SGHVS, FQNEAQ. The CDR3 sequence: CASSLVLIDQPQHF. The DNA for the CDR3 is TGTGCCAGCAGCTTAGTACTGATTGATCAGCCCCAGCATTTT.

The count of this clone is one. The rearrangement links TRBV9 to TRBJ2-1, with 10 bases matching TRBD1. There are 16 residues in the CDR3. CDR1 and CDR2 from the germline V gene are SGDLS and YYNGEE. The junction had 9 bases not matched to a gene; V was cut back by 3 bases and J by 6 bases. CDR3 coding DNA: TGTGCCAGCAGCGCGAGGGGGGACAGGGGAGCCAATGAGCAGTTCTTC. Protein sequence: CASSARGDRGANEQFF. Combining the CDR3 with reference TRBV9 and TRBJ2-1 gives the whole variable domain DSGVTQTPKHLITATGQRVTLRCSPRSGDLSVYWYQQSLDQGLQFLIQYYNGEERAKGNILERFSAQQFPDLHSELNLSSLELGDSALYFCASSARGDRGANEQFFGPGTRLTVL.

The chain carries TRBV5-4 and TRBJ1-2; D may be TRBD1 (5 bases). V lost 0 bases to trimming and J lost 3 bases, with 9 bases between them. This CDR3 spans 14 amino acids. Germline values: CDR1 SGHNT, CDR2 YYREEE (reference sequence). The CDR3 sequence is CASSLGGEDYGYTF. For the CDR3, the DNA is TGTGCCAGCAGCTTGGGGGGCGAGGACTATGGCTACACCTTC.

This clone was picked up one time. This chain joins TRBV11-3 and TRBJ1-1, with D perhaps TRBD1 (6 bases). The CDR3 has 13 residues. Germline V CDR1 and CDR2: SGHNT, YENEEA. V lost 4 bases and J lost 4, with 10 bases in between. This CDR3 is CASSSTGSTEAFF. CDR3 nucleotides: TGTGCCAGCAGCTCTACAGGGTCCACTGAAGCTTTCTTT.

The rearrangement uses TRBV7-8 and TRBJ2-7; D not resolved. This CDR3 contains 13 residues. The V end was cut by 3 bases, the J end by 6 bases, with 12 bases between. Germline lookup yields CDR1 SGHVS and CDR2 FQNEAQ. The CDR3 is CASSLGEVREQYF. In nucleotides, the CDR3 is TGTGCCAGCAGCTTGGGTGAGGTCCGCGAGCAGTACTTC.

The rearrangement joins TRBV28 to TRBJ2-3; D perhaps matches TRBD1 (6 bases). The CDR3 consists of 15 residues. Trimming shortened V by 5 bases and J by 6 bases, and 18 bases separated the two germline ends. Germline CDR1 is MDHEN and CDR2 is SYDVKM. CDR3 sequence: CASSEKQGSKDTQYF. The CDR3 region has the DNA TGTGCCAGCAGTGAAAAACAGGGCAGCAAGGATACGCAGTATTTT.